A selection of T cell receptor beta chains follows, all from one sample in a study of cytomegalovirus exposure and HLA in healthy donors. Assay: immunoSEQ multiplex PCR; the TCRdb copy retains only in-frame clones and omits some. The clone table shows about 200,000 clones, with the ten largest holding about 6%. Material for sequencing was PBMCs. These receptor sequences come from a man between 25 and 39 years old in good health and CMV-seronegative. Each CDR3 is given with its conserved first and last residue. D genes are given only for firm matches.

V,D,J,CDR3,DNA
TRBV7-2,-,TRBJ2-3,CASSFGSTGTDTQYF,TGTGCCAGCAGCTTCGGATCGACTGGCACAGATACGCAGTATTTT
TRBV6-1,-,TRBJ2-7,CASSPTRVNEQYF,TGTGCCAGCAGTCCAACCCGGGTGAACGAGCAGTACTTC
TRBV7-3,-,TRBJ2-7,CASSPRGSYEQYF,TGTGCCAGCAGCCCCCGGGGGTCCTACGAGCAGTACTTC
TRBV28,TRBD1,TRBJ2-7,CASSSSGGWGQGF,TGTGCCAGCAGCTCATCTGGCGGCTGGGGACAGGGCTTC
TRBV18,TRBD1,TRBJ2-7,CASSYFRDSDEQYF,TGTGCCAGCTCCTACTTCCGGGACAGCGACGAGCAGTACTTC
TRBV4-3,TRBD1,TRBJ1-2,CASSQLPGQGANYGYTF,TGCGCCAGCAGCCAACTACCGGGACAGGGGGCGAACTATGGCTACACCTTC
TRBV6-5,TRBD1,TRBJ1-2,CASRGQGRIDYGYTF,TGTGCCAGCAGAGGACAGGGGCGCATCGACTATGGCTACACCTTC
TRBV19,-,TRBJ1-2,CASSPGGGREDGYTF,TGTGCCAGTAGCCCTGGGGGGGGCAGGGAAGATGGCTACACCTTC
TRBV2,TRBD1,TRBJ1-4,CASSGGRTGFGNEKLFF,TGTGCCAGCAGTGGGGGGCGGACAGGGTTCGGTAATGAAAAACTGTTTTTT
TRBV12-5,-,TRBJ1-5,CASGLVQSAGEVQPQHF,TGTGCTAGTGGTTTGGTACAGTCCGCGGGGGAGGTTCAGCCCCAGCATTTT
TRBV27,-,TRBJ1-1,CASSLWTGGSIAFF,TGTGCCAGCAGCTTGTGGACGGGGGGTAGTATAGCTTTCTTT
TRBV4-2,-,TRBJ2-4,CASSQVAEGIQYF,TGTGCCAGCAGCCAAGTCGCAGAGGGCATTCAGTACTTC
TRBV28,-,TRBJ1-3,CASRTGGSSGNTIYF,TGTGCCAGCAGAACGGGGGGCAGCTCTGGAAACACCATATATTTT
TRBV5-8,TRBD2,TRBJ2-2,CASSLALDSGSYTNTGELFF,TGTGCCAGCAGCTTGGCCTTAGATAGCGGGAGTTATACGAACACCGGGGAGCTGTTTTTT